This TCR beta chain was sequenced during a study of post-analysis software for immune sequencing data. Across the study: Included among the disease courses, which were recorded for the cohort, were relapsing-remitting, secondary progressive and progressive-relapsing multiple sclerosis. General study results and limits: The study found TRBV5-6, TRBV5-1 and TRBV20-1 among roughly 5 TRBV segments more frequent in patients than controls. The authors found that F measure strongly co-clustered same-batch samples.

Germline V gives CDR1 SEHNR, CDR2 FQNEAQ (reference sequence). The CDR3 contains 14 residues. V dropped 5 bases and J dropped 9 bases, with 17 bases sitting between them. TCR beta cDNA libraries included unique molecular identifiers. TCRdb processed the PCR reads anew with MiXCR; each CDR3 protein has one entry. There are hundreds of thousands of distinct CDR3 sequences in the sample; over 45% occur only once, and about 10% lies in the top ten. With regard to this clonotype: No antigen is known for it.

What was sequenced was blood. This receptor was identified in a girl aged 2 to 10 with multiple sclerosis. The V call is TRBV7-9, the J call TRBJ2-1; weak D call: TRBD2 (5 bases). The CDR3 protein is CASSPLGREFEQFF. The CDR3 DNA follows: TGTGCCAGCAGCCCCTTGGGTAGGGAGTTTGAGCAGTTCTTC.